This is a list of T cell receptor beta chains from one sample in a study of T-cell reconstitution after alpha-beta-depleted transplantation in children. TCRdb independently ran MiXCR on the PCR reads; one entry per CDR3 protein. The sample records a few hundred thousand distinct CDR3 sequences, 25% to 30% being singletons. The starting material was PBMCs, obtained before TCRalphabeta/CD19-depleted stem cell transplant. These receptors came from a boy less than two years old with Wiskott-Aldrich syndrome, due to receive a stem cell transplant. Both conserved end residues are part of each CDR3. The order of the fields is V gene, J gene, clone size, D gene, CDR3 protein, CDR3 DNA. The D gene is left open where the match is weak. Expanded clones get a size class; other rows say once, few or many, or leave the size out.

v_gene: TRBV7-2; j_gene: TRBJ2-1; abundance: NA; d_gene: TRBD2; CDR3aa: CASSLASAGGHNEQFF; CDR3nt: TGTGCCAGCAGCTTAGCGTCTGCGGGAGGTCACAATGAGCAGTTCTTC
v_gene: TRBV20-1; j_gene: TRBJ1-2; abundance: NA; d_gene: TRBD1; CDR3aa: CSAGYIWTGVGGGYTF; CDR3nt: TGCAGTGCCGGCTACATCTGGACAGGGGTCGGGGGCGGCTACACCTTC
v_gene: TRBV10-1; j_gene: TRBJ1-1; abundance: NA; d_gene: TRBD1; CDR3aa: CASSESGTGDSLDTEAFF; CDR3nt: TGCGCCAGCAGTGAGTCAGGGACAGGGGACTCGTTGGACACTGAAGCTTTCTTT
v_gene: TRBV5-8; j_gene: TRBJ2-3; abundance: NA; d_gene: NA; CDR3aa: CASSLWGVKDTQYF; CDR3nt: TGTGCCAGCAGCTTATGGGGGGTAAAAGATACGCAGTATTTT
v_gene: TRBV20-1; j_gene: TRBJ2-3; abundance: few; d_gene: NA; CDR3aa: CSARDLGQGTQYF; CDR3nt: TGCAGTGCTAGAGATTTGGGCCAGGGTACGCAGTATTTT
v_gene: TRBV5-1; j_gene: TRBJ2-3; abundance: NA; d_gene: NA; CDR3aa: CASSLVLKGSTDTQYF; CDR3nt: TGCGCCAGCAGCTTGGTCCTAAAAGGGAGCACAGATACGCAGTATTTT
v_gene: TRBV20-1; j_gene: TRBJ2-2; abundance: NA; d_gene: TRBD2; CDR3aa: CSAGPSGSVTGELFF; CDR3nt: TGCAGTGCTGGACCTAGCGGGAGTGTCACCGGGGAGCTGTTTTTT
v_gene: TRBV20-1; j_gene: TRBJ2-1; abundance: few; d_gene: TRBD2; CDR3aa: CSALTSGRYNEQFF; CDR3nt: TGCAGTGCCCTTACTAGCGGGAGGTACAATGAGCAGTTCTTC
v_gene: TRBV20-1; j_gene: TRBJ2-5; abundance: few; d_gene: TRBD1; CDR3aa: CSASDRGLETQYF; CDR3nt: TGCAGTGCTAGCGACAGGGGGCTTGAGACCCAGTACTTC
v_gene: TRBV5-6; j_gene: TRBJ2-5; abundance: once; d_gene: NA; CDR3aa: CASSLVDQLSQETQYF; CDR3nt: TGTGCCAGCAGCTTAGTCGACCAACTGAGCCAAGAGACCCAGTACTTC
v_gene: TRBV5-1; j_gene: TRBJ2-1; abundance: few; d_gene: NA; CDR3aa: CASSLASGPEQFF; CDR3nt: TGCGCCAGCAGCTTGGCGTCCGGCCCGGAGCAGTTCTTC
v_gene: TRBV12-3/TRBV12-4; j_gene: TRBJ2-4; abundance: NA; d_gene: NA; CDR3aa: CAISLRGGKNIQYF; CDR3nt: TGTGCCATCAGTTTAAGGGGGGGCAAAAACATTCAGTACTTC
v_gene: TRBV5-1; j_gene: TRBJ2-5; abundance: NA; d_gene: TRBD1; CDR3aa: CASKMRTGIRETQYF; CDR3nt: TGCGCCAGCAAAATGCGGACAGGGATAAGGGAGACCCAGTACTTC
v_gene: TRBV18; j_gene: TRBJ1-2; abundance: few; d_gene: TRBD1; CDR3aa: CASSPGQEGYGYTF; CDR3nt: TGTGCCAGCTCACCGGGACAGGAGGGCTATGGCTACACCTTC
v_gene: TRBV5-6; j_gene: TRBJ2-5; abundance: few; d_gene: TRBD1; CDR3aa: CASSLVGQGLQTQYF; CDR3nt: TGTGCCAGCAGCTTGGTGGGACAGGGCTTGCAGACCCAGTACTTC
v_gene: TRBV4-1; j_gene: TRBJ1-1; abundance: NA; d_gene: NA; CDR3aa: CASSQHSKSNAEAFF; CDR3nt: TGCGCCAGCAGCCAACACAGTAAGAGCAACGCTGAAGCTTTCTTT
v_gene: TRBV7-6; j_gene: TRBJ2-7; abundance: NA; d_gene: TRBD2; CDR3aa: CASSLTSGGGEEQYF; CDR3nt: TGTGCCAGCAGCTTAACTTCGGGAGGAGGAGAAGAGCAGTACTTC
v_gene: TRBV7-8; j_gene: TRBJ2-7; abundance: few; d_gene: NA; CDR3aa: CASTRDTVSYEQYF; CDR3nt: TGTGCCAGCACCCGGGACACGGTCTCCTACGAGCAGTACTTC
v_gene: TRBV5-1; j_gene: TRBJ2-7; abundance: few; d_gene: NA; CDR3aa: CASQPGASNSYEQYF; CDR3nt: TGCGCCAGCCAACCTGGTGCCTCGAACTCCTACGAGCAGTACTTC
v_gene: TRBV4-1; j_gene: TRBJ2-2; abundance: few; d_gene: TRBD2; CDR3aa: CASSNREGSTGELFF; CDR3nt: TGCGCCAGCAGTAATCGGGAGGGGAGCACCGGGGAGCTGTTTTTT
v_gene: TRBV18; j_gene: TRBJ1-6; abundance: NA; d_gene: NA; CDR3aa: CASSRTELIQVLHF; CDR3nt: TGTGCCAGCTCCCGGACAGAGCTGATTCAGGTCCTCCACTTT
v_gene: TRBV5-1; j_gene: TRBJ2-7; abundance: NA; d_gene: TRBD2; CDR3aa: CASSFIGTSGSYEQYF; CDR3nt: TGCGCCAGCAGCTTCATTGGGACTAGCGGGAGCTACGAGCAGTACTTC
v_gene: TRBV6-1; j_gene: TRBJ2-1; abundance: NA; d_gene: TRBD2; CDR3aa: CASRASGAHEQFF; CDR3nt: TGTGCCAGCAGAGCTAGCGGGGCCCATGAGCAGTTCTTC
v_gene: TRBV9; j_gene: TRBJ2-3; abundance: NA; d_gene: NA; CDR3aa: CASSTTTGPDTQYF; CDR3nt: TGTGCCAGCAGCACCACGACCGGACCAGATACGCAGTATTTT
v_gene: TRBV7-3; j_gene: TRBJ2-2; abundance: few; d_gene: TRBD2; CDR3aa: CASSHPGGRANGELFF; CDR3nt: TGTGCCAGCAGCCACCCTGGCGGGAGGGCCAACGGGGAGCTGTTTTTT
v_gene: TRBV7-8; j_gene: TRBJ2-1; abundance: few; d_gene: NA; CDR3aa: CASSLMTARTSYNEQFF; CDR3nt: TGTGCCAGCAGCTTAATGACTGCTAGAACGTCCTACAATGAGCAGTTCTTC
v_gene: TRBV12-3/TRBV12-4; j_gene: TRBJ2-1; abundance: few; d_gene: TRBD2; CDR3aa: CASSPSGSFGNEQFF; CDR3nt: TGTGCCAGCAGTCCTAGCGGGAGTTTCGGGAATGAGCAGTTCTTC
v_gene: TRBV4-1; j_gene: TRBJ2-1; abundance: few; d_gene: TRBD2; CDR3aa: CASSLGGAGANEQFF; CDR3nt: TGCGCCAGCAGCCTCGGTGGAGCGGGAGCCAATGAGCAGTTCTTC
v_gene: TRBV20-1; j_gene: TRBJ2-7; abundance: few; d_gene: NA; CDR3aa: CSARDGTFDYEQYF; CDR3nt: TGCAGTGCTAGAGACGGGACTTTCGACTACGAGCAGTACTTC